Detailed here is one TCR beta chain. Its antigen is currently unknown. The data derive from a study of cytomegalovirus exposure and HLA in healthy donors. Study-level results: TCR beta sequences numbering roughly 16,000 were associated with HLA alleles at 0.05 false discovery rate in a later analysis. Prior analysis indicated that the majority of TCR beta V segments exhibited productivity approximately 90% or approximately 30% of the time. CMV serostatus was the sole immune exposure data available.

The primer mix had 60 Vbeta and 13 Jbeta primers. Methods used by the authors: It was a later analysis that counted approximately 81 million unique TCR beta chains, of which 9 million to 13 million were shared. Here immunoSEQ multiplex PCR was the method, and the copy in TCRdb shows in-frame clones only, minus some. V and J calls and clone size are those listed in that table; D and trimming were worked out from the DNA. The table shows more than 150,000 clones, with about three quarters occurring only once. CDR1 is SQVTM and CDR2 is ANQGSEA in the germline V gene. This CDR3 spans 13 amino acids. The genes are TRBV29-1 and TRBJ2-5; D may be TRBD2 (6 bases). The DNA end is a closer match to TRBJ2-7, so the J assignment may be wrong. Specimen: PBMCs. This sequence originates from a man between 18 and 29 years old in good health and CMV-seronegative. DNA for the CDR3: TGCAGCGTCCTGACGGGGGATGGCTACGAGCAGTACTTC. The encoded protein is CSVLTGDGYEQYF.